This TCR beta chain was sequenced for a study of vaccination effects on CD4 cells after COVID-19. This CDR3 region has 16 residues. V was cut by 6 bases and J by 0 bases, with 15 bases left in between. Germline V CDR1 and CDR2: WSHSY, SAAADI. Clones were read by immunoSEQ multiplex PCR, and TCRdb kept only the in-frame ones, dropping some. The sample includes 20,000 to 25,000 clones, roughly two thirds of them seen just once. Before sequencing, viral peptide pools were used by the ViraFEST assay to expand antigen-specific CD4+ T cells. With 9 to 11 days of culture completed, CD4+ T cells were isolated. None of the vaccinated had previously contracted SARS-CoV-2, and their nucleocapsid antibodies tested negative. Half-medium exchanges with IL-2 medium took place on days 3 and 7. For this clone: No antigen is known for it.

The chain is built from TRBV10-2 and TRBJ1-3; possibly TRBD1 for D (5 bases). Here the sequenced sample was CD4+ T cells from PBMCs cultured with SARS-CoV-2 spike peptides, taken before COVID-19 vaccination. This receptor was obtained from a human donor who received a COVID-19 vaccine. The CDR3 protein is CASRPTEGNSGNTIYF. The CDR3 bases are TGCGCCAGCAGGCCGACCGAGGGGAACTCTGGAAACACCATATATTTT.